This T cell receptor (beta chain) was captured by sequencing in a study of identical twins. Unique molecular identifiers were in the cDNA, with template-switch universal primer binding. TCRdb ran MiXCR on the 5' RACE reads and lists one entry per CDR3 protein. The sample gives about 210,000 distinct CDR3 sequences, less than 10% of which show up once; just over 5% is in the top ten. The V end lost 2 bases, the J end lost 5 bases, and 10 bases lay between the germline ends. From germline, CDR1 is SNHLY and CDR2 FYNNEI. The CDR3 spans 15 residues. General observations from the study: Fewer insertions marked abundant cord blood beta clonotypes; young adult naive trended weakly, memory not at all.

Points on this clonotype: Its specificity is not known.

Donors uniformly comprised healthy Caucasians. The source is a woman between 18 and 30 years old in good health. The chain combines TRBV2 with TRBJ1-6; D not resolved. Material for sequencing was memory (CD45RO+) T cells sorted from blood. CDR3 nucleotide sequence: TGTGCCAGCAGTGAAAGGGCCGCAAATAATTCACCCCTCCACTTT. As protein: CASSERAANNSPLHF. Filled out from reference TRBV2 and TRBJ1-6, the complete variable domain reads EPEVTQTPSHQVTQMGQEVILRCVPISNHLYFYWYRQILGQKVEFLVSFYNNEISEKSEIFDDQFSVERPDGSNFTLKIRSTKLEDSAMYFCASSERAANNSPLHFGNGTRLTVT.